The T cell receptor beta chain under discussion was sequenced for a study of blood T cell repertoires in COVID-19. This CDR3 is 15 amino acids long. The V segment lost 5 bases and the J segment 5 bases; nucleotides outside the gene matches: 12. Germline V gene data show CDR1 as LNHDA and CDR2 as SQIVND (reference sequence). Adults between roughly 18 and 95 years of age took part from fewer than 30 US areas. Generated by immunoSEQ multiplex PCR, the TCRdb table keeps only in-frame clones and is missing some. The sample contains about 320,000 clones, 75% to 90% of which appear only once. The sequence was obtained from a man between 60 and 75 years old who had recovered from COVID-19. The chain recombines TRBV19 with TRBJ2-7; 7 nucleotides agree with TRBD1. Source material: PBMCs or T cells enriched from blood (not recorded which). CDR3 coding DNA: TGTGCCAGTAGTCCAAGACAGGGACCCCGGGACGAGCAGTACTTC. Its translation is CASSPRQGPRDEQYF.